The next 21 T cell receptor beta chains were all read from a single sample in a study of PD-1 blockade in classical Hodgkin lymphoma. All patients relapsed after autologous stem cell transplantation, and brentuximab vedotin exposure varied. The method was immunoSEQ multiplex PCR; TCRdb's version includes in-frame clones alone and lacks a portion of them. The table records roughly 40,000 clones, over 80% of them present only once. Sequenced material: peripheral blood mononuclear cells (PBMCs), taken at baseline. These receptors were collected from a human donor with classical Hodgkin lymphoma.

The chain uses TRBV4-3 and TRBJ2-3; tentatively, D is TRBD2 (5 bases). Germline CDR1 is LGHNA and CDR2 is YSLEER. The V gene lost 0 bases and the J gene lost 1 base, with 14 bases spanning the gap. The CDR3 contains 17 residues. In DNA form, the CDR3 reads TGCGCCAGCAGCCAAGACGTAGCGTTCTCCCGCACAGATACGCAGTATTTT. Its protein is CASSQDVAFSRTDTQYF.

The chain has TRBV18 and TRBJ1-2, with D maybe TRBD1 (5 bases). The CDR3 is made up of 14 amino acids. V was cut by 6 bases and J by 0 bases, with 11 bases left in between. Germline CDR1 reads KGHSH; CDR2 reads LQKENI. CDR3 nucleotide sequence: TGTGCCAGCTCCCCGACAGTAACTAACTATGGCTACACCTTC. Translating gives CASSPTVTNYGYTF. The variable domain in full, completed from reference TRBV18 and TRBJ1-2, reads NAGVMQNPRHLVRRRGQEARLRCSPMKGHSHVYWYRQLPEEGLKFMVYLQKENIIDESGMPKERFSAEFPKEGPSILRIQQVVRGDSAAYFCASSPTVTNYGYTFGSGTRLTVV.

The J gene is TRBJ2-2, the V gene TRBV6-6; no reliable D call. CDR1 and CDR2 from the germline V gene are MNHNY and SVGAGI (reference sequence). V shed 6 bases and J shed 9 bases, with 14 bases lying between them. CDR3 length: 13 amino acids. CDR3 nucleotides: TGTGCCAGCAGCGACCGCTGGCCCTGGGAGCTGTTTTTT. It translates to CASSDRWPWELFF.

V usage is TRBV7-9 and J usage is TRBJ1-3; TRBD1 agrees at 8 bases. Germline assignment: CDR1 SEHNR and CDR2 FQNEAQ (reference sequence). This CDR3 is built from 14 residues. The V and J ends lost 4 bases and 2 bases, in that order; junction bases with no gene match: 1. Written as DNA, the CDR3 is TGTGCCAGCAGCTCGGACAGGGCTGGAAACACCATATATTTT. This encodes CASSSDRAGNTIYF.

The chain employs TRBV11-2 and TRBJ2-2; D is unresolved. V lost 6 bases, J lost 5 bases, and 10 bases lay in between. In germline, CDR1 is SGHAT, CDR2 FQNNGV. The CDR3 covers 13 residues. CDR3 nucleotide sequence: TGTGCCAGCAGTTGGCTAGGAACCGGGGAGCTGTTTTTT. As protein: CASSWLGTGELFF.

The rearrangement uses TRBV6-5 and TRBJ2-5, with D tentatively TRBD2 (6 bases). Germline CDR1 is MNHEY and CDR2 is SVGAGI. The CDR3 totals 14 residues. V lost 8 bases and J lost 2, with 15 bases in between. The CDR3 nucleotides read TGTGCCAGCGGCACTAGCCGAGCACAAGAGACCCAGTACTTC. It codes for CASGTSRAQETQYF.

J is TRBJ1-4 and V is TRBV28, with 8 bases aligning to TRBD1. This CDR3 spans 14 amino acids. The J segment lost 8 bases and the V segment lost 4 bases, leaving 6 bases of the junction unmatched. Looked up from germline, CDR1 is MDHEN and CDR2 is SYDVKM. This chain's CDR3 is CASSSSRGQEKLFF. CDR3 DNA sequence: TGTGCCAGCAGTTCGAGCAGGGGGCAAGAAAAACTGTTTTTT.

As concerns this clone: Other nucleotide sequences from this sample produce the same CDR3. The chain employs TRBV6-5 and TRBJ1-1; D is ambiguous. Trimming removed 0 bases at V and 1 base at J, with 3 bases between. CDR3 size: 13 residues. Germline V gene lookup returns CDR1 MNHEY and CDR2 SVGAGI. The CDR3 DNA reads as TGTGCCAGCAGTTACTCGTGGAACACTGAAGCTTTCTTT. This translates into CASSYSWNTEAFF.

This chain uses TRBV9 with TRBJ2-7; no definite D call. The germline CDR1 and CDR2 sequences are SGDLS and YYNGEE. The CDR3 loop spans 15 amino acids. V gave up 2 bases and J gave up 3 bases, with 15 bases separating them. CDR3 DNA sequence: TGTGCCAGCAGCGTTGGTCCAGCTAATATCTACGAGCAGTACTTC. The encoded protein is CASSVGPANIYEQYF.

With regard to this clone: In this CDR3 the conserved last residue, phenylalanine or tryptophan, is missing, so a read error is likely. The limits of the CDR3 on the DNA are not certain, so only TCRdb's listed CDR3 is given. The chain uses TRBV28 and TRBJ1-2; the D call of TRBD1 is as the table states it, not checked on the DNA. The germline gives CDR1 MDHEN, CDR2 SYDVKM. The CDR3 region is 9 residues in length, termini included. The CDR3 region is CASSLGQGL.

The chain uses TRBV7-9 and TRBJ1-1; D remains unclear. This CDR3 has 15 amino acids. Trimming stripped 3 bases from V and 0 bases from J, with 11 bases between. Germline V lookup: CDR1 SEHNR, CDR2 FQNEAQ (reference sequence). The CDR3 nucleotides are TGTGCCAGCAGCTTCCTCTCCGCAGTGAACACTGAAGCTTTCTTT. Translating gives CASSFLSAVNTEAFF.

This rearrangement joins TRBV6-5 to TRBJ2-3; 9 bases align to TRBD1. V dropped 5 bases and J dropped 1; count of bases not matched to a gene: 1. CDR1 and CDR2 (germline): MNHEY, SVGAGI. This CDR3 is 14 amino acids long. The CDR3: CASSRDRGTDTQYF. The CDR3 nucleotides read TGTGCCAGCAGTCGGGACAGGGGCACAGATACGCAGTATTTT.

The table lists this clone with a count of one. The CDR3 region has the DNA TGTGCCAGCTCACCAGCAGGGTACTCTGGGGCCAACGTCCTGACTTTC. Residues: CASSPAGYSGANVLTF. The J gene is TRBJ2-6, the V gene TRBV18, with D perhaps TRBD1 (5 bases). Germline CDR1 reads KGHSH; CDR2 reads LQKENI. This CDR3 contains 16 residues. Trimming took off 2 bases at V and 0 bases at J, with 8 bases between the two ends.

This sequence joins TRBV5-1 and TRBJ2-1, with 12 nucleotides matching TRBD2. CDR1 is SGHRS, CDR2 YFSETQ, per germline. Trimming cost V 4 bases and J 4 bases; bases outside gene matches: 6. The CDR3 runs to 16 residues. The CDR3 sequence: CASSGETSGRYNEQFF. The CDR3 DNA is TGCGCCAGCAGCGGCGAGACTAGCGGGAGATACAATGAGCAGTTCTTC.

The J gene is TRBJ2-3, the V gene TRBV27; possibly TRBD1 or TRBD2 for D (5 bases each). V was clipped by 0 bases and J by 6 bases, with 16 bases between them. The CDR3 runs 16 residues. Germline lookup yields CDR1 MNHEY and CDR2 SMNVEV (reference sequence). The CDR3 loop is CASSLSSGFPGDTQYF. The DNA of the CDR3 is TGTGCCAGCAGTTTATCCTCGGGATTTCCAGGGGATACGCAGTATTTT.

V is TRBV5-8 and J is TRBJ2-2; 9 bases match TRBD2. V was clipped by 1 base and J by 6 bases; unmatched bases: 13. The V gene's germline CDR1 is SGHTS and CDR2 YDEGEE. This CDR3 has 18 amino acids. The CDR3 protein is CASSLYYGAGGGSGELFF. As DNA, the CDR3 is TGTGCCAGCAGCTTGTATTATGGAGCGGGAGGAGGCTCCGGGGAGCTGTTTTTT.

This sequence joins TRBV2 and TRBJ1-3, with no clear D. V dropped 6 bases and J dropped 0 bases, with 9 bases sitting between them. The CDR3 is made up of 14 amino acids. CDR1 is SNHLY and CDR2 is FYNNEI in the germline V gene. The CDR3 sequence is CASRALLSGNTIYF. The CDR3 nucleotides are TGTGCCAGCAGGGCGCTTCTCTCTGGAAACACCATATATTTT. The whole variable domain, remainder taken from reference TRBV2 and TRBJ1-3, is EPEVTQTPSHQVTQMGQEVILRCVPISNHLYFYWYRQILGQKVEFLVSFYNNEISEKSEIFDDQFSVERPDGSNFTLKIRSTKLEDSAMYFCASRALLSGNTIYFGEGSWLTVV.

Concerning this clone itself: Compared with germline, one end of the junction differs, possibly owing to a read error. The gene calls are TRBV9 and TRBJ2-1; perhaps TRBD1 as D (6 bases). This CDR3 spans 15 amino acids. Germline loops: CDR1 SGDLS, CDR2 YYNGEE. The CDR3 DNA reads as TGTGCTAGCAGCCCTTCAGGGGTTATCTACAATGAGCAGTTCTTC. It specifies CASSPSGVIYNEQFF.

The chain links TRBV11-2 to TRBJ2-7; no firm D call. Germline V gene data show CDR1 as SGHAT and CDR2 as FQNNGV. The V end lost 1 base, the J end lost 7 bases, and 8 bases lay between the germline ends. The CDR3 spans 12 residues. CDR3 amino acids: CASSLVLWEQYF. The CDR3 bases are TGTGCCAGCAGCTTAGTCCTTTGGGAGCAGTACTTC.

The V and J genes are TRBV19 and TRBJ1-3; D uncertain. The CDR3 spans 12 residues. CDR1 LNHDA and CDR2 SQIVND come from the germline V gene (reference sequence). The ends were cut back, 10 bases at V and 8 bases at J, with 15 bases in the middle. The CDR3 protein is CATGSVGHTIYF. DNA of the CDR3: TGTGCCACGGGAAGCGTAGGACACACCATATATTTT.

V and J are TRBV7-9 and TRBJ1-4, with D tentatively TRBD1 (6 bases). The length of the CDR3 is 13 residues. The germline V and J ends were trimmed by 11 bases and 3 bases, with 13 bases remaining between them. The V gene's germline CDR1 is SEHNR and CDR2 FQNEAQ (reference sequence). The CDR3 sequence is CACSGGSNEKLFF. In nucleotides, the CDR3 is TGTGCCTGTTCGGGGGGCTCTAATGAAAAACTGTTTTTT.